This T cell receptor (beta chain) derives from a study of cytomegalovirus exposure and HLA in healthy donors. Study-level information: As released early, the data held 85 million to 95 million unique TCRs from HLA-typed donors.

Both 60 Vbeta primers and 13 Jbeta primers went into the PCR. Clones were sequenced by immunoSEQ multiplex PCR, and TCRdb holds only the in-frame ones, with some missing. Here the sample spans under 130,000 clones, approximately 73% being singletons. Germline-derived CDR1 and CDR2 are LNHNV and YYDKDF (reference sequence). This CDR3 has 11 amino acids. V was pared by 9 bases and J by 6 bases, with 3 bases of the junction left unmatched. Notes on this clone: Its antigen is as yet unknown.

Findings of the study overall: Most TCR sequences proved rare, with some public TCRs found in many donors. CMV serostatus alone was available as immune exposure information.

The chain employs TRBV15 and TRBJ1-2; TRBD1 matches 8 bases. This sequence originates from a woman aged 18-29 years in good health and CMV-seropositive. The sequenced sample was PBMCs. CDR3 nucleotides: TGTGCCACACAGGGGGTAAATGGCTACACCTTC. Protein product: CATQGVNGYTF.